The 2 T cell receptor beta chains reported below all come from one sample, sequenced in a study of cytomegalovirus exposure and HLA in healthy donors (dated by TCRdb to about 2017). Receptors were amplified or captured by the immunoSEQ multiplex PCR assay. For the multiplex PCR, a mixture combining 60 forward primers for TCR Vbeta segments and 13 reverse primers for TCR Jbeta segments was used. TCRdb holds this immuneACCESS table with in-frame rearrangements only. Some clones are missing; in checked studies, unresolved V genes explain under half, and the rest has no known cause. This sample has around 92,000 clones in its table, and around 82% of those were observed once. Clones ranked in the top ten supply approximately 2% of the sample. The sequencing sample was made of PBMCs. The receptor source for this set is a man younger than 35 in good health and CMV-seronegative.

This sequence joins TRBV9 and TRBJ2-3; 7 bases match TRBD1. This CDR3 contains 15 residues. Germline V gene sequence: CDR1 SGDLS, CDR2 YYNGEE. With 4 bases clipped from V and 2 bases from J, the junction kept 7 bases outside the gene matches. The CDR3 DNA reads TGTGCCAGCAGCCAATACAGGGGACACACAGATACGCAGTATTTT. Protein product: CASSQYRGHTDTQYF.

The genes are TRBV6-1 and TRBJ2-1; a weak D match, TRBD2 (5 bases). Germline V lookup: CDR1 MNHNS, CDR2 SASEGT. The CDR3 is 18 residues long. Trimming shortened V by 4 bases and J by 0 bases, and 19 bases separated the two germline ends. In nucleotides, the CDR3 is TGTGCCAGCAGTGCCGGACTTTTCCCACATAACTCCTACAATGAGCAGTTCTTC. Protein product: CASSAGLFPHNSYNEQFF.